This T cell receptor (beta chain) was obtained from a study of T cell changes during pregnancy in multiple sclerosis. This clone was seen only once. The protocol was immunoSEQ multiplex PCR, while the TCRdb copy is restricted to in-frame clones and leaves out a portion. The sample shows 70,000 to 95,000 clones, approximately 92% of them seen only once. Sequencing was performed on peripheral blood, taken in the first trimester of pregnancy. This TCR was recovered from a female donor with multiple sclerosis, enrolled in a pregnancy study.

CDR3: CASSLAPGTYSSGANVLTF. For the CDR3, the DNA is TGCGCCAGCAGCTTGGCCCCTGGGACATATAGCTCTGGGGCCAACGTCCTGACTTTC. The chain uses TRBV5-1 and TRBJ2-6, with D maybe TRBD1 (6 bases). CDR3 length equals 19 residues. The germline gives CDR1 SGHRS, CDR2 YFSETQ. Trimming removed 0 bases at V and 0 bases at J, with 16 bases between.